A selection of T cell receptor beta chains follows, all from one sample in a study of shared clonotypes between healthy human individuals. Sequencing was performed with immunoSEQ multiplex PCR; in TCRdb, only in-frame clones are kept and a portion is missing. The sample comprises over a million clones, 95% to 97% of which are singletons, and about 1% rests with the top ten. The sample consisted of naive CD4+ T cells sorted from blood. The origin of the receptors is a man aged 25 to 45 in good health. The CDR3 runs from the conserved cysteine through the conserved F or W. Fields, in order: CDR3 protein, CDR3 DNA, J gene, D gene, V gene, clone size. The D gene is left open where the match is weak. For some rows the clone size is stated as once, few or many, or as a class when expanded; others skip it.

CASSLGTSGDYEQYF,TGCGCCAGCAGCTTAGGGACTAGCGGAGACTACGAGCAGTACTTC,TRBJ2-7,TRBD2,TRBV5-1,once
CASSPQREWAETQYF,TGTGCCAGCTCACCCCAGCGGGAGTGGGCAGAGACCCAGTACTTC,TRBJ2-5,TRBD2,TRBV18,.
CASSHARQGVGAEAFF,TGTGCCAGCAGCCACGCCCGACAGGGGGTAGGAGCTGAAGCTTTCTTT,TRBJ1-1,TRBD1,TRBV7-8,.
CAISGGQGNTIYF,TGTGCCATCAGTGGAGGACAGGGAAACACCATATATTTT,TRBJ1-3,.,TRBV10-3,.
CASSSSGGKEYNEQFF,TGCGCCAGCAGCTCGTCTGGCGGGAAGGAGTACAATGAGCAGTTCTTC,TRBJ2-1,.,TRBV5-1,.
CASSLLASGSKTQYF,TGTGCCAGCAGTTTATTAGCGAGCGGGAGCAAGACCCAGTACTTC,TRBJ2-5,TRBD2,TRBV28,.
CASSLGLGSGGLDEQFF,TGCGCCAGCAGCTTGGGGCTCGGTAGCGGGGGGTTGGATGAGCAGTTCTTC,TRBJ2-1,TRBD2,TRBV5-1,.
CASSTLASVGVLAKNIQYF,TGTGCCAGCAGCACCCTAGCTTCGGTGGGAGTATTAGCCAAAAACATTCAGTACTTC,TRBJ2-4,.,TRBV21-1,.
CASSLNRGETQYF,TGCGCCAGCAGCTTGAACAGGGGGGAGACCCAGTACTTC,TRBJ2-5,TRBD1,TRBV5-1,.
CASSLGTGKNNQPQHF,TGTGCCAGCAGCTTGGGTACGGGGAAGAACAATCAGCCCCAGCATTTT,TRBJ1-5,.,TRBV5-4,.
CASSGRDEQFF,TGTGCCAGCAGTGGACGGGATGAGCAGTTCTTC,TRBJ2-1,.,TRBV9,once
CASSPPGQGTYEQYF,TGTGCCAGCAGCCCCCCGGGACAGGGCACCTACGAGCAGTACTTC,TRBJ2-7,TRBD1,TRBV28,.
CASSRGTSGRVNEQFF,TGTGCCAGCAGCCGTGGAACTAGCGGGAGGGTTAATGAGCAGTTCTTC,TRBJ2-1,TRBD2,TRBV5-4,.
CASSSDSFTTEAFF,TGTGCCAGCAGCTCGGACAGCTTTACCACTGAAGCTTTCTTT,TRBJ1-1,.,TRBV7-2,.
CASSQGQNSNQPQHF,TGCGCCAGCAGCCAGGGACAGAATAGCAATCAGCCCCAGCATTTT,TRBJ1-5,TRBD1,TRBV4-1,once
CASSYLGAGPTDTQYF,TGTGCCAGCAGTTACCTGGGCGCCGGCCCCACAGATACGCAGTATTTT,TRBJ2-3,.,TRBV6-6,.
CASSEILETQYF,TGTGCCAGCAGCGAGATCCTGGAGACCCAGTACTTC,TRBJ2-5,.,TRBV7-6,.
CASSPRQGENYQETQYF,TGCGCCAGCAGCCCGCGACAGGGAGAAAATTACCAAGAGACCCAGTACTTC,TRBJ2-5,TRBD1,TRBV4-3,.
CASSLVLGRFADTQYF,TGTGCCAGCAGCTTAGTCCTCGGGAGATTCGCAGATACGCAGTATTTT,TRBJ2-3,.,TRBV11-2,.
CASSNSYEQYF,TGTGCCAGCAGCAACTCCTACGAGCAGTACTTC,TRBJ2-7,.,TRBV5-6,.
CAISDRGAANTGELFF,TGTGCCATCAGTGACAGGGGAGCGGCCAACACCGGGGAGCTGTTTTTT,TRBJ2-2,.,TRBV10-3,.
CASSPRERGTGELFF,TGTGCCAGCAGCCCGAGGGAAAGGGGCACCGGGGAGCTGTTTTTT,TRBJ2-2,.,TRBV5-4,.
CASSPGGRSYNEQFF,TGTGCCAGCAGTCCAGGGGGCCGGTCCTACAATGAGCAGTTCTTC,TRBJ2-1,TRBD1,TRBV28,.
CASSLENNSPMNTEAFF,TGTGCCAGCAGCTTGGAAAATAACAGTCCCATGAACACTGAAGCTTTCTTT,TRBJ1-1,.,TRBV5-6,.
CASSIAQGEAFF,TGTGCCAGTAGTATCGCACAGGGCGAAGCTTTCTTT,TRBJ1-1,.,TRBV19,.
CASSFSWGETQYF,TGTGCCAGCAGCTTTTCCTGGGGGGAGACCCAGTACTTC,TRBJ2-5,.,TRBV7-3,.
CASSSSGRARETQYF,TGTGCCAGCAGTTCTAGCGGGAGGGCCAGGGAGACCCAGTACTTC,TRBJ2-5,TRBD2,TRBV28,once